A selection of T cell receptor beta chains follows, all from one sample in a study of cytomegalovirus exposure and HLA in healthy donors. This table comes from immunoSEQ multiplex PCR, and its TCRdb copy is limited to in-frame clones, with some not included. The repertoire has roughly 150,000 clones, about 74% of them found once; the top ten carry about 3.1%. The material sequenced was PBMCs. These receptors were collected from a male donor in good health and CMV-seronegative. CDR3s include the opening cysteine and the closing phenylalanine or tryptophan. Each record gives: J gene, D gene, clone size, V gene, CDR3 DNA, CDR3 protein. A D gene is named only where the DNA matches it firmly. Not every row has a clone size; where given, it reads once, few, many or a size class.

TRBJ1-1 . . TRBV18 TGTGCCAGCTCACCAACGGGGGACCCCGGGATGAACACTGAAGCTTTCTTT CASSPTGDPGMNTEAFF
TRBJ1-1 TRBD1 . TRBV19 TGTGCCTTCGGTCTAGGGGGCGCCGACACTGAAGCTTTCTTT CAFGLGGADTEAFF
TRBJ1-6 . few TRBV7-2 TGTGCCAGCAGCTTAGCGGGGGGTTACGATAATTCACCCCTCCACTTT CASSLAGGYDNSPLHF
TRBJ2-3 TRBD1 few TRBV5-5 TGTGCCAGCAGCCAGGGACAGGGGGTCGGGGCAGATACGCAGTATTTT CASSQGQGVGADTQYF
TRBJ2-1 . . TRBV28 TGTGCCAGCAGTGGGGGCGGTTTACGCGGGCAGTTCTTC CASSGGGLRGQFF
TRBJ1-2 . . TRBV30 TGTGCCTGGAGTTATGCGGATGGCTACACCTTC CAWSYADGYTF
TRBJ2-3 . . TRBV7-9 TGTGCCAGCAGCCCTGGGCCAAGCAAGCGGATTTACACAGATACGCAGTATTTT CASSPGPSKRIYTDTQYF
TRBJ2-5 TRBD1 . TRBV5-1 TGCGCCAGCAGCCCTGGACAGGGCGGGGAGACCCAGTACTTC CASSPGQGGETQYF
TRBJ2-3 . . TRBV7-3 TGTGCCAGCAGCTTAAAGCAGGGGAGCACAGATACGCAGTATTTT CASSLKQGSTDTQYF
TRBJ2-3 TRBD1 . TRBV5-1 TGCGCCAGCAGCTCCGGGACAGCCACAGATACGCAGTATTTT CASSSGTATDTQYF
TRBJ2-7 . . TRBV5-1 TGCGCCAGCAGCGACAGGTTCTACGAGCAGTACTTC CASSDRFYEQYF
TRBJ1-5 . . TRBV10-2 TGCGCCAGCAGTGAATTAGGAGAAATCAATCAGCCCCAGCATTTT CASSELGEINQPQHF